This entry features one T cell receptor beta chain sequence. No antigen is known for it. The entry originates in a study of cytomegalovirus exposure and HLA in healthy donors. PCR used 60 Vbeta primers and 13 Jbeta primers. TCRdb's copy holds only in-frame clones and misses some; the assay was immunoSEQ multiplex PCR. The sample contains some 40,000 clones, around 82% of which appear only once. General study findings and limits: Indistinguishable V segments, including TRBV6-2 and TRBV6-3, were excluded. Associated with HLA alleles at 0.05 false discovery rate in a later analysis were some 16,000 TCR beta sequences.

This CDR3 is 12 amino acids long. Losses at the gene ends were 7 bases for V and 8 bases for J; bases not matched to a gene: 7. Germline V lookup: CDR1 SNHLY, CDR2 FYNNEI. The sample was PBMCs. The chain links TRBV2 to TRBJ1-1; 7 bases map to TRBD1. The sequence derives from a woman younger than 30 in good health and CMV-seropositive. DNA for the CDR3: TGTGCCAGCATGAAGGGACAGAGCGAAGCTTTCTTT. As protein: CASMKGQSEAFF.